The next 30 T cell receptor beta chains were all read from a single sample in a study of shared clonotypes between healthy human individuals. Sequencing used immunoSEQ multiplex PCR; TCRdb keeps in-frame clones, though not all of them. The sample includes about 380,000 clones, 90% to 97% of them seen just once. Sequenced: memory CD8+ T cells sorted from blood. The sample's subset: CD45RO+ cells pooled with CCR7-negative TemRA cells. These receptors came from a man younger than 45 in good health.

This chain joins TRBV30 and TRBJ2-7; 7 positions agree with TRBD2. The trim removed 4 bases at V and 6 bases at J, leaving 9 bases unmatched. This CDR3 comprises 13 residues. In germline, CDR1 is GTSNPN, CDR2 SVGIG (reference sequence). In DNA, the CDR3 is TGTGCCTGGAACCCTATTCCGGGAGGCGAGCAGTACTTC. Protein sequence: CAWNPIPGGEQYF.

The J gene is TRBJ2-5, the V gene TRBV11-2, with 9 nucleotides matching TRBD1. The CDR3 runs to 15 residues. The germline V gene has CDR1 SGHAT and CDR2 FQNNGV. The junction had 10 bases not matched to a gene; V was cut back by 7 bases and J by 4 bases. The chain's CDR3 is CASKSQGAEGETQYF. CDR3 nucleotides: TGTGCCAGCAAATCACAGGGGGCTGAGGGAGAGACCCAGTACTTC.

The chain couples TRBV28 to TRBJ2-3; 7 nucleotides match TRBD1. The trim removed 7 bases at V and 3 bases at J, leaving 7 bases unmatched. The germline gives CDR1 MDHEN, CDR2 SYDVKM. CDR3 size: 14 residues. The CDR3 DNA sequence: TGTGCCAGCAAGTCGGGACAGAGGACAGATACGCAGTATTTT. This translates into CASKSGQRTDTQYF.

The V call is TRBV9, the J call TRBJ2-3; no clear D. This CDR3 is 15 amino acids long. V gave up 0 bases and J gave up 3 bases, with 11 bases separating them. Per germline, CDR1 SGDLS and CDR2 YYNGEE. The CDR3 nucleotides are TGTGCCAGCAGCGTAGGCGGCAGCACAACAGATACGCAGTATTTT. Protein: CASSVGGSTTDTQYF.

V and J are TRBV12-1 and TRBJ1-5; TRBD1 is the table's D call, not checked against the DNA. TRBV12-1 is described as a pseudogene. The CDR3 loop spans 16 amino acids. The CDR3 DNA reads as TGTGCCAGCAGCTTCGGTCCCAGGGATAGCAATCAGCCCCAGCATTTT. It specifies CASSFGPRDSNQPQHF.

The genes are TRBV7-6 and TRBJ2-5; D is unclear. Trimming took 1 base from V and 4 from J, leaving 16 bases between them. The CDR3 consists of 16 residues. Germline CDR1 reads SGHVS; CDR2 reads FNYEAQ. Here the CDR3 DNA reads TGTGCCAGCAGCTTAGATAGCATGGCTAGTTCAGAGACCCAGTACTTC. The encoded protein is CASSLDSMASSETQYF.

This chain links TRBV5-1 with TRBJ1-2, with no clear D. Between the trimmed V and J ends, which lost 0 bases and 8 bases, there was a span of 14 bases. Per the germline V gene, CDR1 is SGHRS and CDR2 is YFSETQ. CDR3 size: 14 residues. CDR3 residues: CASSLEPGVEGYTF. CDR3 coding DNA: TGCGCCAGCAGCTTGGAGCCCGGGGTAGAGGGCTACACCTTC.

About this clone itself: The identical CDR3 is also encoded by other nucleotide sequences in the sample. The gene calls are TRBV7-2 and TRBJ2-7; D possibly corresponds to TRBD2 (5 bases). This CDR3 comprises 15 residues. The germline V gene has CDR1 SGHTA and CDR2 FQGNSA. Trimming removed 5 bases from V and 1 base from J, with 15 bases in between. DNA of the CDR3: TGTGCCAGCAGCGATGGACTCTGGGCTTCCTACGAGCAGTACTTC. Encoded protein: CASSDGLWASYEQYF.

The CDR3 here is CAISQTGVGDIYNSPLHF. DNA for the CDR3: TGTGCCATCAGTCAGACTGGAGTGGGGGATATATATAATTCACCCCTCCACTTT. The V and J genes are TRBV10-3 and TRBJ1-6; D perhaps matches TRBD1 (5 bases). Trimming removed 5 bases from V and 4 bases from J, with 21 bases in between. The CDR3 consists of 18 residues. The germline gives CDR1 ENHRY, CDR2 SYGVKD.

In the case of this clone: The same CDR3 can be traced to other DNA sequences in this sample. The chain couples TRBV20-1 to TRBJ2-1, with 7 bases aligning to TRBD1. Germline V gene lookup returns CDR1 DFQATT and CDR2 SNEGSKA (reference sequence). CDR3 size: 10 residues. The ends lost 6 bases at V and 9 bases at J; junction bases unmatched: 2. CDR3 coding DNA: TGCAGTGCCAACAGGGGTGAGCAGTTCTTC. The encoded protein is CSANRGEQFF.

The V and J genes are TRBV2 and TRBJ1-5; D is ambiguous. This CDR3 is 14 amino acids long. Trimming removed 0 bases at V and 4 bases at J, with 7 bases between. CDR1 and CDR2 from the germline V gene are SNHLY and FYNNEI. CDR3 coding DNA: TGTGCCAGCAGTGAAGCGGTGGAGAATCAGCCCCAGCATTTT. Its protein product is CASSEAVENQPQHF.

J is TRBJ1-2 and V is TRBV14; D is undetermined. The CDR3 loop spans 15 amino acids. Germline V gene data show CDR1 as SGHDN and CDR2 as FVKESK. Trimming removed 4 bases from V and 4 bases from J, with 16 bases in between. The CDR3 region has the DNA TGTGCCAGCAGCCCCCGTTTGGGGTTAAGCTATGGCTACACCTTC. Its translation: CASSPRLGLSYGYTF.

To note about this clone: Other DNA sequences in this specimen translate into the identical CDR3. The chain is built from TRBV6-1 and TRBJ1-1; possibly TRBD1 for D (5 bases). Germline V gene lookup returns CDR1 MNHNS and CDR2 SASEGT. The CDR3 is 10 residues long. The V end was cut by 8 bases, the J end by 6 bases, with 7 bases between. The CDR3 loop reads CASRGAEAFF. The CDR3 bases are TGTGCCAGCCGGGGGGCTGAAGCTTTCTTT.

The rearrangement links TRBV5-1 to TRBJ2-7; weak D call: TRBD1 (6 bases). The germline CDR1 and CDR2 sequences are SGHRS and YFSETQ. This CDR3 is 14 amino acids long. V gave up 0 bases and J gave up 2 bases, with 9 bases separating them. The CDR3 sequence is CASSLEGQPYEQYF. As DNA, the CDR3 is TGCGCCAGCAGCTTGGAAGGACAGCCCTACGAGCAGTACTTC.

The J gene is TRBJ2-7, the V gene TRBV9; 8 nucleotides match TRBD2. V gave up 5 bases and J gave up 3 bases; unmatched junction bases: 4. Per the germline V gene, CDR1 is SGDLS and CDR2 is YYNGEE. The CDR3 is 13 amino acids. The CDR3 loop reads CASSPAGGYEQYF. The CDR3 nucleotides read TGTGCCAGCAGTCCGGCGGGAGGCTACGAGCAGTACTTC.

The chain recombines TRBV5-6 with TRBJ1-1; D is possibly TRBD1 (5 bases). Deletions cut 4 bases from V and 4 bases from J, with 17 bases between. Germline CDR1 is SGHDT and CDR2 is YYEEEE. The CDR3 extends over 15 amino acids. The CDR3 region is CASSLEIGEGTEAFF. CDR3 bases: TGTGCCAGCAGCCTTGAAATAGGGGAGGGCACTGAAGCTTTCTTT.

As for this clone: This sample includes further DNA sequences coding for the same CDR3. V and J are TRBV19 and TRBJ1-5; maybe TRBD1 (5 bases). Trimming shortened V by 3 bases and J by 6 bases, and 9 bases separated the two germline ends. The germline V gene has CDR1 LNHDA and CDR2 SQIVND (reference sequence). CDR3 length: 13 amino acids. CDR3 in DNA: TGTGCCAGTAGTATCGGGACGGCTCAGCCCCAGCATTTT. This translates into CASSIGTAQPQHF.

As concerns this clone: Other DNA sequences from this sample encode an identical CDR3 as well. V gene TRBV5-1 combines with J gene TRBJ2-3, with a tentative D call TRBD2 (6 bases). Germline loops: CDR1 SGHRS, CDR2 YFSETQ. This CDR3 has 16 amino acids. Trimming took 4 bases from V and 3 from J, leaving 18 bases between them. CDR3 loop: CASSLNGRVGTDTQYF. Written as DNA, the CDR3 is TGCGCCAGCAGCCTGAACGGGAGAGTGGGAACAGATACGCAGTATTTT.

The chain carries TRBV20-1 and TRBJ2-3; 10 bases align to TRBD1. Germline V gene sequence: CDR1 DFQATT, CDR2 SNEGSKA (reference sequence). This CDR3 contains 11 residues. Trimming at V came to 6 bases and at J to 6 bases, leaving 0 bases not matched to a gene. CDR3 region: CSADRGDTQYF. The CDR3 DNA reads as TGCAGTGCGGACAGGGGGGATACGCAGTATTTT.

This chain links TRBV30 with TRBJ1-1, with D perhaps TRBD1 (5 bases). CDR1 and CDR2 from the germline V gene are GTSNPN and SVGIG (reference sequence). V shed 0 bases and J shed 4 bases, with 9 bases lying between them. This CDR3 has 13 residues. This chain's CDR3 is CAWSVAGFTEAFF. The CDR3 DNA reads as TGTGCCTGGAGTGTAGCAGGGTTCACTGAAGCTTTCTTT.

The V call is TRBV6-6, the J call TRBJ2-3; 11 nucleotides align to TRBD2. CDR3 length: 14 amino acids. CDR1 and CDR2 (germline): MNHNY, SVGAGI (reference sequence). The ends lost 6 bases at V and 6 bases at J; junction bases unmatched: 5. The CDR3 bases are TGTGCCAGCAGGTCCACTAGCGGGAGCGATACGCAGTATTTT. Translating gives CASRSTSGSDTQYF.

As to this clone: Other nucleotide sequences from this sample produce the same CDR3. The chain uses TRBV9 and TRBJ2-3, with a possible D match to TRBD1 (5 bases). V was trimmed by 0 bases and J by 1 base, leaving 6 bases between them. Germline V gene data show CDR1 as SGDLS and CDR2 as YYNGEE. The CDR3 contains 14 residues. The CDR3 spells CASSVVGGTDTQYF. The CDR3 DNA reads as TGTGCCAGCAGCGTAGTAGGGGGCACAGATACGCAGTATTTT.

Written as DNA, the CDR3 is TGCGCCAGCAGTCAATCACTAGCGGGCTACGAGCAGTACTTC. Encoded protein: CASSQSLAGYEQYF. This chain uses TRBV23-1 with TRBJ2-7; TRBD2 aligns across 9 bases. TRBV23-1 is annotated as an ORF whose role is uncertain. The CDR3 runs 14 residues. V lost 0 bases to trimming and J lost 3 bases; unmatched junction nucleotides: 0.

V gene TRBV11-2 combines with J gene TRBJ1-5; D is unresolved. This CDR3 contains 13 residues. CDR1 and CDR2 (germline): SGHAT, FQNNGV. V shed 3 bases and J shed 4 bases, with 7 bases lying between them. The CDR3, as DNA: TGTGCCAGCAGCTTGGCCGGTAATCAGCCCCAGCATTTT. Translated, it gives CASSLAGNQPQHF.

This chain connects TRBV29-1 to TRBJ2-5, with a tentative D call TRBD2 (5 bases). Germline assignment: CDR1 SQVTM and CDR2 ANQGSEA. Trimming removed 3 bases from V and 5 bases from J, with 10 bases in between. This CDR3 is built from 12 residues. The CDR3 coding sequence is TGCAGCGTTGATGCCGGGATGGAGACCCAGTACTTC. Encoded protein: CSVDAGMETQYF. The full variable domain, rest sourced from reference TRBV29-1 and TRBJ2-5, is SAVISQKPSRDICQRGTSLTIQCQVDSQVTMMFWYRQQPGQSLTLIATANQGSEATYESGFVIDKFPISRPNLTFSTLTVSNMSPEDSSIYLCSVDAGMETQYFGPGTRLLVL.

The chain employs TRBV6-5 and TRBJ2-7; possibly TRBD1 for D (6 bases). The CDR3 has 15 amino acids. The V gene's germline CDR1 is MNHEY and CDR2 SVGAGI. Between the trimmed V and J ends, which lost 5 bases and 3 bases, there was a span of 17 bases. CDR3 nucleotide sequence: TGTGCCAGCAGTGCCTCAGGGGATAAGGTCTACGAGCAGTACTTC. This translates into CASSASGDKVYEQYF.

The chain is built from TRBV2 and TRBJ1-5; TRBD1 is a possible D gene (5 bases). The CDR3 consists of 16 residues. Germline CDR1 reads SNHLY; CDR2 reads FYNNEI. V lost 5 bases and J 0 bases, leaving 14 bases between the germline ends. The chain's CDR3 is CASSKEGYYSNQPQHF. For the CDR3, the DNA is TGTGCCAGCAGTAAAGAGGGGTATTATAGCAATCAGCCCCAGCATTTT.

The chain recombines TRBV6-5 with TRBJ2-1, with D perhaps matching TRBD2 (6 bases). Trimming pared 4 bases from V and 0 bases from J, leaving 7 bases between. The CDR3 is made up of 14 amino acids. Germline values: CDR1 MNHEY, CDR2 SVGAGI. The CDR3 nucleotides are TGTGCCAGCAGTTCGACTAGCTCCTACAATGAGCAGTTCTTC. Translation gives CASSSTSSYNEQFF.

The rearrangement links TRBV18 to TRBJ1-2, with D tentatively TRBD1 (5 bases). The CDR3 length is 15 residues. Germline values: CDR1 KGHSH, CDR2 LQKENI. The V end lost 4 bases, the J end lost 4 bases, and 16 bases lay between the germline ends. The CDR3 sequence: CASSQTESGGYGYTF. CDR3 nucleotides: TGTGCCAGCTCACAAACAGAGTCGGGGGGCTATGGCTACACCTTC. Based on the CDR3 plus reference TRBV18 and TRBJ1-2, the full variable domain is NAGVMQNPRHLVRRRGQEARLRCSPMKGHSHVYWYRQLPEEGLKFMVYLQKENIIDESGMPKERFSAEFPKEGPSILRIQQVVRGDSAAYFCASSQTESGGYGYTFGSGTRLTVV.

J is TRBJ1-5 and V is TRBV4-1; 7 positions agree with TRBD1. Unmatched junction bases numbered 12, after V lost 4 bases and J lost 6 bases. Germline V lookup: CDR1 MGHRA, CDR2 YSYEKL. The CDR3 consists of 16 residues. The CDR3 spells CASSPYVVAGGQPQHF. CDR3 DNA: TGCGCCAGCAGCCCTTACGTTGTGGCAGGGGGTCAGCCCCAGCATTTT.